This TCR beta chain was observed in a study of blood T cell repertoires in COVID-19. Sequencing was performed with immunoSEQ multiplex PCR; in TCRdb, only in-frame clones are kept and a portion is missing. The sample lists around 76,000 clones, more than 80% occurring once. The source of this sequence is a man older than 75 with acute or convalescent COVID-19. The sample taken for sequencing was peripheral blood.

CDR3: CASSPDTSYNSPLHF. CDR3 sequence (DNA): TGTGCCAGCAGTCCGGACACCTCCTATAATTCACCCCTCCACTTT. The gene calls are TRBV28 and TRBJ1-6, with TRBD1 as a possible D gene (5 bases). CDR1 MDHEN and CDR2 SYDVKM come from the germline V gene. This CDR3 comprises 15 residues. Deletions cut 5 bases from V and 0 bases from J, with 8 bases between.